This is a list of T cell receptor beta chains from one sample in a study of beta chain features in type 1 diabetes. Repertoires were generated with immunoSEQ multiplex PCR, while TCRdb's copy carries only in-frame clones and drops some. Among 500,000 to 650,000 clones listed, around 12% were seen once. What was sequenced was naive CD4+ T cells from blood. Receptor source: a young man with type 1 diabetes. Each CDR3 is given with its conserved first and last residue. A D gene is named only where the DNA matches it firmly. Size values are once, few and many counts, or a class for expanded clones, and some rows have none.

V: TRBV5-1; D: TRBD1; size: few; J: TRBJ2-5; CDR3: CASSLDRGVETQYF; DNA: TGCGCCAGCAGCCTGGACAGGGGAGTAGAGACCCAGTACTTC
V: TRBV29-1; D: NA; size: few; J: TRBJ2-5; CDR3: CSTRQQETQYF; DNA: TGCAGCACCAGACAGCAAGAGACCCAGTACTTC
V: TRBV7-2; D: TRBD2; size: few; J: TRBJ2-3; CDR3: CASSPGRGVSTDTQYF; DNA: TGTGCCAGCAGCCCCGGACGGGGGGTGAGCACAGATACGCAGTATTTT
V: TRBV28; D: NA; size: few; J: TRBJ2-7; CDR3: CASRQTGSYEQYF; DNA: TGTGCCAGCAGACAGACAGGCTCCTACGAGCAGTACTTC
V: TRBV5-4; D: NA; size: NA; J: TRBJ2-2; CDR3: CASSLGLKNTGELFF; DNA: TGTGCCAGCAGCCTCGGGCTGAAGAACACCGGGGAGCTGTTTTTT
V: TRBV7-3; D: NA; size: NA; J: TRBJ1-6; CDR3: CASSLLGSGNSPLHF; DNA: TGTGCCAGCAGCTTATTGGGGTCGGGGAATTCACCCCTCCACTTT
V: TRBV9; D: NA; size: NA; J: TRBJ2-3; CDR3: CASSVEQSTDTQYF; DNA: TGTGCCAGCAGCGTAGAACAGAGCACAGATACGCAGTATTTT
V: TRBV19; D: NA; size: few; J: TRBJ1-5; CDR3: CASSLKQLYSNQPQHF; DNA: TGTGCCAGTAGCCTTAAACAGCTTTATAGCAATCAGCCCCAGCATTTT
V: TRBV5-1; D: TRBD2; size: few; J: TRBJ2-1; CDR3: CASSLNGGSYNEQFF; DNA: TGCGCCAGCAGCTTGAATGGCGGGAGCTACAATGAGCAGTTCTTC
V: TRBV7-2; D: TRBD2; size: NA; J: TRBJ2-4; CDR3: CASSLTSGGPTTGYIQYF; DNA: TGTGCCAGCAGCTTGACTAGCGGGGGGCCTACTACCGGGTACATTCAGTACTTC
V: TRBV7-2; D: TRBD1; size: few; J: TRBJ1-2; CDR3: CASSRDRAHGYTF; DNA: TGTGCCAGCAGCCGGGACAGGGCCCATGGCTACACCTTC
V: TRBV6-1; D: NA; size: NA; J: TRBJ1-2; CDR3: CASTPRWVGEHGYTF; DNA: TGTGCCAGCACCCCAAGGTGGGTGGGAGAACATGGCTACACCTTC
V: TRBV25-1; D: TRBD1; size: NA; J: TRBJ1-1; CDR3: CASSVGHQGDTEAFF; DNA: TGTGCCAGCAGTGTTGGCCATCAGGGGGACACTGAAGCTTTCTTT
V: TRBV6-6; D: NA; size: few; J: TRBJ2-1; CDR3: CASSYSSWSDEQFF; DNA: TGTGCCAGCAGTTACTCGAGCTGGAGTGATGAGCAGTTCTTC
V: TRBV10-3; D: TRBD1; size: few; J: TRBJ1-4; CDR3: CAISNQGDNEKLFF; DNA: TGTGCCATCAGCAATCAGGGGGACAATGAAAAACTGTTTTTT
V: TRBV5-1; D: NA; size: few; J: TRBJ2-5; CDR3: CASSSLLVQETQYF; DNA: TGCGCCAGCAGCTCTCTTCTAGTCCAAGAGACCCAGTACTTC
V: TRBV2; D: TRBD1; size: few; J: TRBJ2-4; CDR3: CASRDRERGGAKNIQYF; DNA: TGTGCCAGCCGGGACAGGGAACGTGGGGGAGCCAAAAACATTCAGTACTTC
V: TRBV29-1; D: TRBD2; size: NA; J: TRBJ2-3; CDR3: CSADSGGAIDTQYF; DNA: TGCAGCGCCGATAGCGGGGGGGCCATAGATACGCAGTATTTT
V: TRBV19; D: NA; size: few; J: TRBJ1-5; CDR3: CASSIAGGNQPQHF; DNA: TGTGCCAGTAGTATCGCTGGGGGCAATCAGCCCCAGCATTTT
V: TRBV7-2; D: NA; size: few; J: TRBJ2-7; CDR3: CASSLGVREQYF; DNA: TGTGCCAGCAGCTTAGGGGTGAGAGAGCAGTACTTC
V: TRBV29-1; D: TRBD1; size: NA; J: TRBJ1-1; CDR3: CSVGDSYTEAFF; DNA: TGCAGCGTGGGGGACAGTTACACTGAAGCTTTCTTT
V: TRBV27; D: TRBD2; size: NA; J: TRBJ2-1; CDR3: CASSLQTSWGSYNEQFF; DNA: TGTGCCAGCAGCCTCCAGACTAGCTGGGGATCCTACAATGAGCAGTTCTTC
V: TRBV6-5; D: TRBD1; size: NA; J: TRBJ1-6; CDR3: CASSVDRGDSPLHF; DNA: TGTGCCAGCAGCGTGGACAGGGGTGATTCACCCCTCCACTTT
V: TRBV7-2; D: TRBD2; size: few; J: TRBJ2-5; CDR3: CASSQTSGGEKTQYF; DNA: TGTGCCAGCAGCCAGACTAGCGGGGGCGAAAAGACCCAGTACTTC
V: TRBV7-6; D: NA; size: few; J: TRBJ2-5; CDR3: CASSLGGTAETQYF; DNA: TGTGCCAGCAGCTTAGGTGGGACCGCAGAGACCCAGTACTTC
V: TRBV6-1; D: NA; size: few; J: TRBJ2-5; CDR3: CASSYSRGAETQYF; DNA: TGTGCCAGCAGTTATAGCAGGGGCGCAGAGACCCAGTACTTC
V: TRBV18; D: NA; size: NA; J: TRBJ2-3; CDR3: CASSPLEVTDTQYF; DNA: TGTGCCAGCTCACCGTTGGAAGTCACAGATACGCAGTATTTT
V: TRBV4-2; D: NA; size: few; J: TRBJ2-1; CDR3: CASSQAGALGEQFF; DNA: TGTGCCAGCAGCCAAGCAGGGGCTCTAGGTGAGCAGTTCTTC
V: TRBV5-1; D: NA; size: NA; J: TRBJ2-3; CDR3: CASSWTARSTDTQYF; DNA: TGCGCCAGCAGCTGGACTGCTCGAAGCACAGATACGCAGTATTTT
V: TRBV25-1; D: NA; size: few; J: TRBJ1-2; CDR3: CASRLSESGYTF; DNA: TGTGCCAGCAGACTATCTGAGAGCGGCTACACCTTC
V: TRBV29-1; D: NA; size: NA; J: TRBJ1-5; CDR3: CSVEGDGLNQPQHF; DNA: TGCAGCGTTGAAGGGGACGGACTCAATCAGCCCCAGCATTTT
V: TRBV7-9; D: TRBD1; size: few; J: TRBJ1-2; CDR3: CASSPLRGQGSGYTF; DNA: TGTGCCAGCAGCCCGCTGAGAGGACAGGGATCTGGCTACACCTTC
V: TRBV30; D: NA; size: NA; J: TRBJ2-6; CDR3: CASTKSSGANVLTF; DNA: TGTGCCTCGACTAAAAGCTCTGGGGCCAACGTCCTGACTTTC
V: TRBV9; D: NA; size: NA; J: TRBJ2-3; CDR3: CASSGRGQPRGGDTQYF; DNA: TGTGCCAGCAGCGGGCGAGGACAGCCCCGGGGAGGAGATACGCAGTATTTT
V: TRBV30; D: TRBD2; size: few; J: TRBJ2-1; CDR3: CAWRSLAGAYNEQFF; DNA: TGTGCCTGGAGATCCCTAGCGGGGGCATACAATGAGCAGTTCTTC
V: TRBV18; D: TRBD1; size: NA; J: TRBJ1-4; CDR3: CASSPPTGQGVAEKLFF; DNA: TGTGCCAGCTCACCACCAACGGGACAGGGCGTCGCAGAAAAACTGTTTTTT